The 10 T cell receptor beta chains listed next were all sequenced from one sample in a study of T-cell reconstitution after alpha-beta-depleted transplantation in children. It was with unique molecular identifiers that the TCRbeta library was prepared. MiXCR was run by TCRdb on the PCR reads, yielding one entry per CDR3 protein. The data show about 610,000 distinct CDR3 sequences, over 9.5% seen once. The sample here was PBMCs from the stem cell graft donor, taken from the stem cell graft. These receptors were collected from a human donor who donated a stem cell graft to a child with acute myeloid leukemia.

This clonotype was counted many times. This chain joins TRBV7-2 and TRBJ2-4; tentatively, D is TRBD1 (6 bases). This CDR3 region has 15 residues. V shed 3 bases and J shed 3 bases, with 12 bases lying between them. Germline assignment: CDR1 SGHTA and CDR2 FQGNSA. In nucleotides, the CDR3 is TGTGCCAGCAGCTTCCGGACAGTAGGCAAAAACATTCAGTACTTC. It codes for CASSFRTVGKNIQYF.

Ten or more counts support this clonotype. The V and J genes are TRBV5-1 and TRBJ1-5, with 7 nucleotides matching TRBD1. Germline CDR1 reads SGHRS; CDR2 reads YFSETQ. V trimming: 9 bases; J trimming: 5 bases; junction bases outside the gene matches: 14. This CDR3 has 15 amino acids. The CDR3 is CANLLGQDGDQPQHF. CDR3 coding DNA: TGCGCCAACCTGCTAGGACAGGACGGCGATCAGCCCCAGCATTTT.

This clonotype occurred many times. The CDR3, as DNA: TGTGCCACCAGTGGGACAGGGAGTACTTACGAGCAGTACTTC. Translation gives CATSGTGSTYEQYF. The rearrangement links TRBV24-1 to TRBJ2-7; TRBD1 aligns across 8 bases. CDR1 is KGHDR and CDR2 is SFDVKD in the germline V gene. The J segment lost 4 bases and the V segment lost 5 bases, leaving 6 bases of the junction unmatched. This CDR3 has 14 amino acids.

This clonotype was seen ten or more times. V usage is TRBV7-3 and J usage is TRBJ2-3, with D hard to call. Germline CDR1 and CDR2: SGHTA and FQGTGA. CDR3 size: 15 residues. Trimming cost V 2 bases and J 3 bases, with 12 bases left between them. The CDR3 protein is CASSLEVLGTDTQYF. In nucleotides, the CDR3 is TGTGCCAGCAGCTTAGAGGTCCTGGGGACAGATACGCAGTATTTT.

This clonotype was counted ten times or more. The gene calls are TRBV29-1 and TRBJ2-3; D is unclear. V was clipped by 4 bases and J by 3 bases, with 11 bases between them. The CDR3 length is 13 residues. Germline-derived CDR1 and CDR2 are SQVTM and ANQGSEA. In nucleotides, the CDR3 is TGCAGCGTTGGGCAAGGCTTAACAGATACGCAGTATTTT. As protein: CSVGQGLTDTQYF.

This clonotype showed up just a few times. V is TRBV4-3 and J is TRBJ2-7, with unresolved D. There are 14 residues in the CDR3. V dropped 4 bases and J dropped 6 bases, with 16 bases sitting between them. Germline V CDR1 and CDR2: LGHNA, YSLEER. The CDR3 region has the DNA TGCGCCAGCAGCCCGCAAGCCCCAACGGGCGAGCAGTACTTC. This translates into CASSPQAPTGEQYF.

The chain links TRBV4-2 to TRBJ1-4; D gene ambiguous. The CDR3 loop spans 13 amino acids. Trimming cost V 3 bases and J 8 bases, with 10 bases left between them. CDR1 is LGHNA, CDR2 YNFKEQ, per germline. The CDR3 loop reads CASSQQESEKLFF. The CDR3 DNA is TGTGCCAGCAGCCAGCAGGAGAGCGAAAAACTGTTTTTT.

This clonotype has just a few counts. The chain is built from TRBV14 and TRBJ2-7, with 10 bases aligning to TRBD2. V lost 4 bases, J lost 5 bases, and 14 bases stayed unmatched. The CDR3 sequence is 17 residues long. CDR1 and CDR2 from the germline V gene are SGHDN and FVKESK. This chain's CDR3 is CASSLAAGLARTHEQYF. The CDR3 coding sequence is TGTGCCAGCAGCCTCGCGGCGGGACTAGCGAGAACCCACGAGCAGTACTTC.

This clonotype has ten or more counts. The chain is built from TRBV7-2 and TRBJ2-2, with D perhaps given as TRBD1 or TRBD2 (6 bases each). Germline V gene sequence: CDR1 SGHTA, CDR2 FQGNSA. The germline V and J ends were trimmed by 7 bases and 4 bases, with 10 bases remaining between them. This CDR3 is built from 13 residues. CDR3 amino acids: CASTGALTGELFF. The CDR3, as DNA: TGTGCCAGCACGGGGGCCCTCACCGGGGAGCTGTTTTTT.

This chain links TRBV7-2 with TRBJ2-7, with D perhaps TRBD2 (5 bases). Per germline, CDR1 SGHTA and CDR2 FQGNSA. This CDR3 contains 15 residues. Trimming shortened V by 5 bases and J by 4 bases, and 18 bases separated the two germline ends. The DNA for the CDR3 is TGTGCCAGCAGCCCTTCGGGGAAGGATGGGTACGAGCAGTACTTC. This encodes CASSPSGKDGYEQYF.